These 2 T cell receptor beta chains share one sample of origin, sequenced in a study of blood T cell repertoires in COVID-19. The assay was immunoSEQ multiplex PCR, and TCRdb's table has in-frame clones only and misses some. The sample shows some 180,000 clones, 85% to 90% of them seen only once. The sample taken for sequencing was PBMCs or T cells enriched from blood (not recorded which). These TCRs come from a man in his forties who had recovered from COVID-19.

This clone has more than one count but fewer than ten. The chain employs TRBV7-9 and TRBJ2-7; TRBD2 might be the D (6 bases). Deletions cut 5 bases from V and 0 bases from J, with 14 bases between. Germline V gene lookup returns CDR1 SEHNR and CDR2 FQNEAQ (reference sequence). This CDR3 is 15 amino acids long. The CDR3 sequence: CASSPLWEDSYEQYF. CDR3 coding DNA: TGTGCCAGCAGCCCCTTATGGGAGGACTCCTACGAGCAGTACTTC.

In its sample, this clone was seen once. The CDR3 sequence is CASSSSGGEQYF. The CDR3 region has the DNA TGTGCCAGCAGCTCGTCCGGAGGCGAGCAGTACTTC. The V and J genes are TRBV9 and TRBJ2-7, with TRBD2 as a possible D gene (5 bases). The CDR3 extends over 12 amino acids. The germline V gene encodes CDR1 SGDLS and CDR2 YYNGEE. V was cut by 4 bases and J by 6 bases, with 11 bases left in between.